These 7 T cell receptor beta chains came from one sample sequenced in a study of T cell responses to AZD1222 COVID-19 vaccine. Sequenced by immunoSEQ multiplex PCR; TCRdb stores in-frame clones only, minus some. The profile shows over 150,000 clones, 85% to 90% of them singletons. The specimen comprised peripheral blood, sampled on day 0 of AZD1222 vaccination. Receptors originate from an adult in good health.

A single count supports this clone. The V gene is TRBV4-1, the J gene TRBJ2-7; unclear D gene. The CDR3 is 17 residues long. V gave up 4 bases and J gave up 2 bases, with 21 bases separating them. CDR1 and CDR2 from the germline V gene are MGHRA and YSYEKL. CDR3 sequence reads: CASSPASLADSTYEQYF. Written as DNA, the CDR3 is TGCGCCAGCAGCCCCGCCAGCTTGGCAGACTCAACCTACGAGCAGTACTTC.

The genes are TRBV5-8 and TRBJ1-6; D not certain. The CDR3 consists of 11 residues. V lost 3 bases to trimming and J lost 16 bases, with 11 bases between them. CDR1 SGHTS and CDR2 YDEGEE come from the germline V gene. The CDR3 DNA is TGTGCCAGCAGCTCCCGATCGGCACTCCACTTT. Protein product: CASSSRSALHF.

This chain connects TRBV19 to TRBJ2-1, with unresolved D. The CDR3 covers 13 residues. Trimming cost V 3 bases and J 4 bases, with 7 bases left between them. From germline, CDR1 is LNHDA and CDR2 SQIVND (reference sequence). CDR3 nucleotide sequence: TGTGCCAGTAGTATGAACGGATACAATGAGCAGTTCTTC. It codes for CASSMNGYNEQFF.

V usage is TRBV4-3 and J usage is TRBJ2-3; either TRBD1 or TRBD2 may fit D (5 bases each). Trimming pared 2 bases from V and 6 bases from J, leaving 12 bases between. This CDR3 is built from 14 residues. Germline CDR1 is LGHNA and CDR2 is YSLEER. The CDR3 DNA follows: TGCGCCAGCAGCCAAAAGGGGACGGCCGATACGCAGTATTTT. Translating gives CASSQKGTADTQYF.

Notes on this clone: The junction departs from germline at one end; a sequencing error may be responsible. The chain employs TRBV4-1 and TRBJ2-3; D gene unclear. This CDR3 is built from 15 residues. CDR1 and CDR2 from the germline V gene are MGHRA and YSYEKL. Here the CDR3 DNA reads TGCGCCAGCAGCCAAGAACGTCCGAGCAAAGATACGCAGTATTTT. It translates to CASSQERPSKDTQYF.

The chain joins TRBV11-2 to TRBJ2-7; D possibly corresponds to TRBD2 (5 bases). CDR1 and CDR2 (germline): SGHAT, FQNNGV. With 4 bases removed from V and 4 bases from J, the gap between germline ends came to 14 bases. The CDR3 length is 14 residues. CDR3 protein: CASSSNRGRYEQYF. As DNA, the CDR3 is TGTGCCAGCAGCTCAAATCGGGGTCGGTACGAGCAGTACTTC.

This chain uses TRBV10-3 with TRBJ2-5; D unclear. V shed 7 bases and J shed 2 bases, with 17 bases lying between them. The CDR3 contains 15 residues. Germline assignment: CDR1 ENHRY and CDR2 SYGVKD. The CDR3 spells CAIKATEAFQETQYF. The DNA for the CDR3 is TGTGCCATCAAGGCAACTGAGGCGTTTCAAGAGACCCAGTACTTC.